Shown below are 17 T cell receptor beta chains from a single sample sequenced in a study of metastatic and nonmetastatic thyroid tumors. With MiXCR, TCRdb reprocessed the PCR reads. This repertoire shows about 8,700 clones, roughly 24% found once; its top ten account for about 5.9%. There were no patients who had received any treatment before thyroid surgery. Sequenced input: adjacent normal tissue. These receptors all come from a female donor with papillary thyroid cancer or a benign thyroid nodule (not recorded which). Some clones in this sample may be carry-over from other donors' samples.

This clone was detected only a few times. The chain recombines TRBV6-1 with TRBJ1-2, with a possible D match to TRBD1 (5 bases). The CDR3 runs to 15 residues. Trimming left V 3 bases short and J 4 bases short, with 15 bases between. The germline CDR1 and CDR2 sequences are MNHNS and SASEGT. The CDR3 coding sequence is TGTGCCAGCAGTGATGGGGCTTTAAAGCCCTATGGCTACACCTTC. It yields the protein CASSDGALKPYGYTF.

About this clone: The sample holds other DNA sequences that translate to the same CDR3. V gene TRBV28 combines with J gene TRBJ2-5; 9 bases map to TRBD1. The CDR3 covers 17 residues. J gave up 4 bases and V 1 base, and 10 bases lay outside the gene matches. The germline CDR1 and CDR2 sequences are MDHEN and SYDVKM. The CDR3 reads CASSLYPDRGRVETQYF. In DNA, the CDR3 is TGTGCCAGCAGTTTATACCCGGACAGGGGCAGGGTAGAGACCCAGTACTTC.

The chain carries TRBV5-1 and TRBJ2-1; the match to TRBD1 covers 7 bases. The CDR3 sequence is 17 residues long. Trimming cost V 2 bases and J 6 bases; bases outside gene matches: 14. Germline loops: CDR1 SGHRS, CDR2 YFSETQ. CDR3: CASSFLTGLIGCNEQFF. In DNA, the CDR3 is TGCGCCAGCAGCTTCCTGACAGGGCTTATAGGTTGCAATGAGCAGTTCTTC.

The chain combines TRBV30 with TRBJ2-3, with D maybe TRBD1 (6 bases). This CDR3 spans 16 amino acids. V was pared by 1 base and J by 1 base, with 15 bases between. The germline V gene has CDR1 GTSNPN and CDR2 SVGIG (reference sequence). The CDR3 DNA is TGTGCCTGGAGTGGGAGCAGGGGTGGGGGCACAGATACGCAGTATTTT. Protein sequence: CAWSGSRGGGTDTQYF.

This clone was counted only a few times. This chain links TRBV20-1 with TRBJ1-6, with D unclear. The CDR3 is 15 residues long. Per the germline V gene, CDR1 is DFQATT and CDR2 is SNEGSKA (reference sequence). V lost 3 bases and J 0 bases, leaving 9 bases between the germline ends. This chain's CDR3 is CSARLILSYNSPLHF. DNA for the CDR3: TGCAGTGCTAGGCTTATACTCTCCTATAATTCACCCCTCCACTTT.

V usage is TRBV11-2 and J usage is TRBJ1-5; D is ambiguous. CDR3 length: 18 amino acids. Trimming removed 5 bases from V and 2 bases from J, with 22 bases in between. The V gene's germline CDR1 is SGHAT and CDR2 FQNNGV. The CDR3 DNA reads TGTGCCAGCAGCCCCCCCCACCCGATATGGGTCGGCAATCAGCCCCAGCATTTT. This codes for CASSPPHPIWVGNQPQHF.

This clone rates as medium-sized. The chain couples TRBV2 to TRBJ2-2, with D hard to call. The germline V and J ends were trimmed by 6 bases and 1 base, with 9 bases remaining between them. The CDR3 extends over 14 amino acids. The germline V gene has CDR1 SNHLY and CDR2 FYNNEI. CDR3 region: CASRVDGNTGELFF. The CDR3 region has the DNA TGTGCCAGCAGAGTGGACGGGAACACCGGGGAGCTGTTTTTT.

This clone is termed medium-sized (0.01 to 0.1%). The chain joins TRBV6-1 to TRBJ2-5; perhaps D is TRBD1 or TRBD2 (6 bases each). The V gene's germline CDR1 is MNHNS and CDR2 SASEGT. Trimming pared 2 bases from V and 3 bases from J, leaving 16 bases between. This CDR3 comprises 16 residues. CDR3 region: CASSELLGGIKETQYF. In DNA, the CDR3 is TGTGCCAGCAGTGAACTTCTAGGGGGGATTAAAGAGACCCAGTACTTC.

The rearrangement uses TRBV19 and TRBJ1-3; D gene ambiguous. V was cut by 10 bases and J by 0 bases, with 4 bases left in between. Germline CDR1 is LNHDA and CDR2 is SQIVND (reference sequence). The CDR3 is made up of 11 amino acids. CDR3 region: CATRSGNTIYF. The CDR3 DNA follows: TGTGCCACCCGCTCTGGAAACACCATATATTTT. Looking up the rest from reference TRBV19 and TRBJ1-3 gives the full variable domain: DGGITQSPKYLFRKEGQNVTLSCEQNLNHDAMYWYRQDPGQGLRLIYYSQIVNDFQKGDIAEGYSVSREKKESFPLTVTSAQKNPTAFYLCATRSGNTIYFGEGSWLTVV.

The chain uses TRBV5-1 and TRBJ1-2; D not resolved. The CDR3 contains 12 residues. Germline CDR1 reads SGHRS; CDR2 reads YFSETQ. V lost 0 bases and J lost 11, with 11 bases in between. CDR3 nucleotides: TGCGCCAGCAGCTTGGACGGCAAAGGGTACACCTTC. It encodes CASSLDGKGYTF.

This clone occurred a few times. The rearrangement links TRBV6-5 to TRBJ1-4; TRBD1 aligns across 7 bases. From germline, CDR1 is MNHEY and CDR2 SVGAGI. The CDR3 is 17 residues long. Unmatched junction bases numbered 11, after V lost 4 bases and J lost 3 bases. CDR3 in DNA: TGTGCCAGCAGTTCCGACAGGGTAGACCTGGCTAATGAAAAACTGTTTTTT. Amino acids: CASSSDRVDLANEKLFF.

Only a few counts were recorded for this clone. The junction shows a germline mismatch at one end, possibly a read error. The rearrangement links TRBV2 to TRBJ2-1; D gene uncertain. Germline values: CDR1 SNHLY, CDR2 FYNNEI. The CDR3 totals 15 residues. CDR3 coding DNA: TGTGCCAGCAGCCGGGCCGGGCCCACCTACGATGAGCAGTTCTTC. It yields the protein CASSRAGPTYDEQFF.

The rearrangement links TRBV9 to TRBJ2-3; the D is unclear. From germline, CDR1 is SGDLS and CDR2 YYNGEE. The germline V and J ends were trimmed by 0 bases and 2 bases, with 10 bases remaining between them. The length of the CDR3 is 15 residues. In nucleotides, the CDR3 is TGTGCCAGCAGCGTAGATCAGCGATACACAGATACGCAGTATTTT. It codes for CASSVDQRYTDTQYF.

V usage is TRBV5-1 and J usage is TRBJ1-1, with D uncertain. CDR1 and CDR2 from the germline V gene are SGHRS and YFSETQ. Trimming cost V 0 bases and J 6 bases, with 9 bases left between them. This CDR3 is built from 13 residues. In DNA, the CDR3 is TGCGCCAGCAGCTTGGATTCCTTACCTGAAGCTTTCTTT. This codes for CASSLDSLPEAFF.

CDR3 sequence (DNA): TGTGCCAGCAGCTCACCCCGGACTAGCGGGAGGGCCAGGGCAGATACGCAGTATTTT. Translation gives CASSSPRTSGRARADTQYF. V is TRBV7-1 and J is TRBJ2-3; 15 nucleotides align to TRBD2. TRBV7-1 is given ORF status, its function remaining uncertain. The CDR3 sequence is 19 residues long. With V trimmed by 2 bases and J by 4 bases, 10 bases remained unmatched.

J is TRBJ2-7 and V is TRBV6-1, with a possible D match to TRBD1 (6 bases). In germline, CDR1 is MNHNS, CDR2 SASEGT. V lost 5 bases and J 3 bases, leaving 11 bases between the germline ends. The CDR3 is made up of 13 amino acids. The CDR3: CASSRQVGYEQYF. The CDR3 DNA sequence: TGTGCCAGCAGTCGACAGGTCGGCTACGAGCAGTACTTC.

This chain joins TRBV7-8 and TRBJ1-5, with TRBD1 identical over 12 bases. Per the germline V gene, CDR1 is SGHVS and CDR2 is FQNEAQ. This CDR3 is 16 amino acids long. Losses at the gene ends were 5 bases for V and 6 bases for J; bases not matched to a gene: 8. The CDR3 here is CASSPFGTGGIQPQHF. CDR3 bases: TGTGCCAGCAGCCCTTTCGGGACAGGGGGCATTCAGCCCCAGCATTTT.